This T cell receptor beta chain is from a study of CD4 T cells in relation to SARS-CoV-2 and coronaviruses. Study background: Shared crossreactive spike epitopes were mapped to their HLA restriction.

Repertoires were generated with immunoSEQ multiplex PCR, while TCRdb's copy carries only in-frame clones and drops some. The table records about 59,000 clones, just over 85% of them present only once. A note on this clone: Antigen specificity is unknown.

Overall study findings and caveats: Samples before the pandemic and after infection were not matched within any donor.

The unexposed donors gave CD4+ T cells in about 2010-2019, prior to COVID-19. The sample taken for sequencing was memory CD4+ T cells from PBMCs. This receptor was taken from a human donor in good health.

As DNA, the CDR3 is TGTGCCAGCAGTTTAGACTACAGGGGCTCCCAGCATTTT. It encodes CASSLDYRGSQHF. The chain links TRBV27 to TRBJ1-5; TRBD1 matches 7 bases. Germline assignment: CDR1 MNHEY and CDR2 SMNVEV (reference sequence). The CDR3 contains 13 residues. V was clipped by 2 bases and J by 11 bases; unmatched bases: 6.